Listed here is a single TCR beta chain. The CDR3 sequence is 14 residues long. Germline-derived CDR1 and CDR2 are ENHRY and SYGVKD. With 8 bases clipped from V and 10 bases from J, the junction kept 11 bases outside the gene matches. Profiling relied on immunoSEQ multiplex PCR, and the TCRdb table lists in-frame clones only, not all of them. The data show about 77,000 clones, 85% seen once. The sample is drawn from a study of OX40 agonist ivuxolimab in advanced cancers. The sequences come from CD4+ or CD8+ T cells sorted from blood, collected in a trial of the OX40 agonist ivuxolimab. V usage is TRBV10-3 and J usage is TRBJ1-6; 7 bases fit TRBD1. The origin of this receptor is an adult with an advanced solid tumor such as melanoma, head and neck, liver or kidney cancer. DNA for the CDR3: TGTGCCATCGGGGGGGGACAGTTGGAGTCACCCCTCCACTTT. Encoded protein: CAIGGGQLESPLHF.